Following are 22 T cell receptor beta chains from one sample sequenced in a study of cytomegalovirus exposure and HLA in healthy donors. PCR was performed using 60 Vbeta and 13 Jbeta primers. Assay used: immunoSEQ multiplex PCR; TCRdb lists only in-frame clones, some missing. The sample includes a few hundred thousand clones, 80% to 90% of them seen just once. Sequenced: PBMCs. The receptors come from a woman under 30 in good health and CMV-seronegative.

DNA of the CDR3: TGTGCCAGCAGGAGCGCCGGGACAGGGGGTAGGGAACAGTACTTC. It translates to CASRSAGTGGREQYF. The chain is built from TRBV27 and TRBJ2-7, with 11 bases lining up with TRBD1. CDR1 and CDR2 (germline): MNHEY, SMNVEV (reference sequence). The CDR3 consists of 15 residues. V was pared by 6 bases and J by 10 bases, with 14 bases of the junction left unmatched.

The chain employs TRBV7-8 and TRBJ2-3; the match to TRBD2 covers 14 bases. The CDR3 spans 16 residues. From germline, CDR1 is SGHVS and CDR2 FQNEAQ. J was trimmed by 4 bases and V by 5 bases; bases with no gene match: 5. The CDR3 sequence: CASSPLTSGGADTQYF. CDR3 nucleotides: TGTGCCAGCAGCCCCCTGACTAGCGGGGGGGCAGATACGCAGTATTTT.

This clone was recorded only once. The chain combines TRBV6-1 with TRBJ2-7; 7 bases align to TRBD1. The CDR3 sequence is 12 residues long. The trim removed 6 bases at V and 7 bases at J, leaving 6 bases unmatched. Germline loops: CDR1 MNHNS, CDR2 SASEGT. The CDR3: CASRASGGEQYF. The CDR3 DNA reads TGTGCCAGCAGGGCCTCAGGGGGAGAGCAGTACTTC.

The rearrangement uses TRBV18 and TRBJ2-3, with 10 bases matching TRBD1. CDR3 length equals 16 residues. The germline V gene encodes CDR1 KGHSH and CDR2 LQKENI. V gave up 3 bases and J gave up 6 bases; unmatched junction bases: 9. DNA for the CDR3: TGTGCCAGCTCACCCCGACAGGGGGCATTCGGCGATACGCAGTATTTT. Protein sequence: CASSPRQGAFGDTQYF.

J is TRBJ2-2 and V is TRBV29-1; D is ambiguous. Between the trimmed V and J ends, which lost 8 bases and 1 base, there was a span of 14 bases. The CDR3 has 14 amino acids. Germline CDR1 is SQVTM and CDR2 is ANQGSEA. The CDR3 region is CSQRAWMNTGELFF. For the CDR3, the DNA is TGCAGCCAGCGCGCCTGGATGAACACCGGGGAGCTGTTTTTT.

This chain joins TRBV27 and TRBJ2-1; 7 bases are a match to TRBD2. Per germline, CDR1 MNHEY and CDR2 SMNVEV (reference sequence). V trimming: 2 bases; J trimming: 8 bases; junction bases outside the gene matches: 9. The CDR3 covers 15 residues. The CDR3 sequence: CASSLLPTSIYEQFF. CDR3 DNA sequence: TGTGCCAGCAGTTTACTCCCGACTAGCATCTATGAGCAGTTCTTC.

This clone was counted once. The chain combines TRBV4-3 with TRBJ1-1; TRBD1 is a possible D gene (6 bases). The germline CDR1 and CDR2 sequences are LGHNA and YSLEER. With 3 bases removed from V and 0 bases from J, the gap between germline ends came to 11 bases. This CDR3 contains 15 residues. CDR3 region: CASSQTGFMNTEAFF. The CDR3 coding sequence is TGCGCCAGCAGCCAGACAGGTTTCATGAACACTGAAGCTTTCTTT.

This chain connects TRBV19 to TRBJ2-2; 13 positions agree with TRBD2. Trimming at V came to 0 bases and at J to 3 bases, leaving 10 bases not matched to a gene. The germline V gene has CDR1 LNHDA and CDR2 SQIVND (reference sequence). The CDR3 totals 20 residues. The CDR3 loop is CASSIDRTSGRVWDTGELFF. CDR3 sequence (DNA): TGTGCCAGTAGTATAGACAGGACTAGCGGGAGAGTCTGGGACACCGGGGAGCTGTTTTTT.

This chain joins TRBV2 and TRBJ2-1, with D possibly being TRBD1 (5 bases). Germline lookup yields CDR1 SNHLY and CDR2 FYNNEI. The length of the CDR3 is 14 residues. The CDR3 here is CATHDDSSYNEQFF. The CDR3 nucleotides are TGTGCGACACATGACGACAGCTCCTACAATGAGCAGTTCTTC.

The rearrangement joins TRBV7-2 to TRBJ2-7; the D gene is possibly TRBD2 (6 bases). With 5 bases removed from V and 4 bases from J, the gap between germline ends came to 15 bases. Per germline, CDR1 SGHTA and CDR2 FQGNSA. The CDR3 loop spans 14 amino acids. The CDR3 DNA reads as TGTGCCAGCAGCGCTATCGGGGGTGGATACGAGCAGTACTTC. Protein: CASSAIGGGYEQYF.

The DNA for the CDR3 is TGTGCCAGCAGCCAGGAGCCGGGACAAAAGAACACCGGGGAGCTGTTTTTT. Its translation is CASSQEPGQKNTGELFF. The J gene is TRBJ2-2, the V gene TRBV21-1; the DNA was not used to check the table's D call, TRBD1. TRBV21-1 is tagged as a pseudogene. The CDR3 spans 17 residues.

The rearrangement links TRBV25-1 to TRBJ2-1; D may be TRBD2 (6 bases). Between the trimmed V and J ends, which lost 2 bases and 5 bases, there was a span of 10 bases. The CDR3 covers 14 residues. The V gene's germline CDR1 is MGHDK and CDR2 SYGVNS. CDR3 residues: CASSEEWGDNEQFF. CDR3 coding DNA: TGTGCCAGCAGTGAAGAATGGGGGGACAATGAGCAGTTCTTC.

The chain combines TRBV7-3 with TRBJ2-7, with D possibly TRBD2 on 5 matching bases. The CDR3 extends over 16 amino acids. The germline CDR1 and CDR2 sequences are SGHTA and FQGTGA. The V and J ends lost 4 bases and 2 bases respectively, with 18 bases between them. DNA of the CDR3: TGTGCCAGCAGCTCAACCGCGGCGGGTCCCCCCTACGAGCAGTACTTC. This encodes CASSSTAAGPPYEQYF.

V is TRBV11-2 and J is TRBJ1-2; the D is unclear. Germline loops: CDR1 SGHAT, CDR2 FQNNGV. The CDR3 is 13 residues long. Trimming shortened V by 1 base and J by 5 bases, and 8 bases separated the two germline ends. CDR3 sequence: CASSLASGYGYTF. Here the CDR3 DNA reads TGTGCCAGCAGCTTAGCGTCAGGTTATGGCTACACCTTC.

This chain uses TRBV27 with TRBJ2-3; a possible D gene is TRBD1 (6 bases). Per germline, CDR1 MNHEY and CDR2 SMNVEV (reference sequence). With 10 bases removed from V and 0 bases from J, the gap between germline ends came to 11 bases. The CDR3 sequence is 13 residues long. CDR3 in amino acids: CATSTGSTDTQYF. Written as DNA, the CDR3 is TGTGCCACCTCGACAGGAAGCACAGATACGCAGTATTTT.

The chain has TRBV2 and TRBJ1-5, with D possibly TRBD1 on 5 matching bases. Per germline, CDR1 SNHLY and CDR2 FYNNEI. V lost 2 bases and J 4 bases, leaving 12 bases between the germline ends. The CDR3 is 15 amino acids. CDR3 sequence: CASSERSAGNQPQHF. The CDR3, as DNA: TGTGCCAGCAGTGAAAGGTCGGCAGGGAATCAGCCCCAGCATTTT. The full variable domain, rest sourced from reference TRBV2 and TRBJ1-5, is EPEVTQTPSHQVTQMGQEVILRCVPISNHLYFYWYRQILGQKVEFLVSFYNNEISEKSEIFDDQFSVERPDGSNFTLKIRSTKLEDSAMYFCASSERSAGNQPQHFGDGTRLSIL.

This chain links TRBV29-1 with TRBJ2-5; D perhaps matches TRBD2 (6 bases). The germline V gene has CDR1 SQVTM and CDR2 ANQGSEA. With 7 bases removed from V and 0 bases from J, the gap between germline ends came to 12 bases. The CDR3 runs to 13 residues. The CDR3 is CSAPAGYQETQYF. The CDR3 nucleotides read TGCAGCGCCCCCGCGGGGTACCAAGAGACCCAGTACTTC.

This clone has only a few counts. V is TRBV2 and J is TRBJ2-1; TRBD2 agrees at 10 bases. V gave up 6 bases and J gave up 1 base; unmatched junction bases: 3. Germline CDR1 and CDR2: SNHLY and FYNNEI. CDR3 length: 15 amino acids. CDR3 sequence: CASRRSGGSYNEQFF. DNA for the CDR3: TGTGCCAGCAGACGTAGCGGGGGGTCCTACAATGAGCAGTTCTTC. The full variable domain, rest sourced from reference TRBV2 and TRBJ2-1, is EPEVTQTPSHQVTQMGQEVILRCVPISNHLYFYWYRQILGQKVEFLVSFYNNEISEKSEIFDDQFSVERPDGSNFTLKIRSTKLEDSAMYFCASRRSGGSYNEQFFGPGTRLTVL.

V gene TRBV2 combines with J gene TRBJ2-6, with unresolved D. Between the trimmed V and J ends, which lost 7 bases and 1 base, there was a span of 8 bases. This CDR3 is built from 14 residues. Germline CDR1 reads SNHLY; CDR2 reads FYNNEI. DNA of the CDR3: TGTGCCAGCAAACCGGAGTCTGGGGCCAACGTCCTGACTTTC. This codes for CASKPESGANVLTF.

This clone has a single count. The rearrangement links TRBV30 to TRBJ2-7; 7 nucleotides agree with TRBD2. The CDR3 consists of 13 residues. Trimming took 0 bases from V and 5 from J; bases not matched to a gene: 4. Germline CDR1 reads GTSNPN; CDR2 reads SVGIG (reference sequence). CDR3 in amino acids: CAWSVRAGDEQYF. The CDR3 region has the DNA TGTGCCTGGAGTGTAAGGGCGGGGGACGAGCAGTACTTC.

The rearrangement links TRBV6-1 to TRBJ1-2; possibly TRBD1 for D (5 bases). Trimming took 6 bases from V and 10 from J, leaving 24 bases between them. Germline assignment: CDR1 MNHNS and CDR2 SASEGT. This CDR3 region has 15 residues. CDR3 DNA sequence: TGTGCCAGCAGCCGAGGTGTGGAGGGGCAGCCGGACTACACCTTC. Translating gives CASSRGVEGQPDYTF.

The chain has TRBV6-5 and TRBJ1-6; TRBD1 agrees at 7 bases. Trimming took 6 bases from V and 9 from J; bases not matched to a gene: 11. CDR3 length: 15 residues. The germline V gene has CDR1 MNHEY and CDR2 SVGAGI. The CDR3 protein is CASRSVRQGVSPLHF. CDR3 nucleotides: TGTGCCAGCAGGTCCGTAAGACAGGGAGTTTCACCCCTCCACTTT.